The 21 T cell receptor beta chains below come from one sample, sequenced in a study of shared clonotypes between healthy human individuals. Some clones are missing from TCRdb's copy, which holds only in-frame ones; the method was immunoSEQ multiplex PCR. The sample lists roughly 2 million clones; over 85% were seen once. The sample comprised naive CD4+ T cells sorted from blood. The subset is: CD45RA+ positively selected. All receptors derive from a man aged 18 to 30 in good health.

The rearrangement joins TRBV6-5 to TRBJ2-7; tentative D call: TRBD2 (5 bases). The CDR3 spans 14 residues. CDR1 MNHEY and CDR2 SVGAGI come from the germline V gene. Trimming took off 0 bases at V and 0 bases at J, with 6 bases between the two ends. The CDR3 spells CASSYSTTSYEQYF. CDR3 coding DNA: TGTGCCAGCAGTTACTCGACTACCTCCTACGAGCAGTACTTC.

The chain carries TRBV6-5 and TRBJ2-7, with TRBD2 identical over 13 bases. The CDR3 totals 15 residues. Germline V gene lookup returns CDR1 MNHEY and CDR2 SVGAGI. The junction had 7 bases not matched to a gene; V was cut back by 6 bases and J by 5 bases. Written as DNA, the CDR3 is TGTGCCAGCAGCTTCAGAGGGACTAGCGGGAACGAGCAGTACTTC. It specifies CASSFRGTSGNEQYF.

This chain connects TRBV7-9 to TRBJ2-2, with D perhaps TRBD1 (6 bases). Trimming removed 0 bases from V and 0 bases from J, with 11 bases in between. This CDR3 has 17 residues. Germline V lookup: CDR1 SEHNR, CDR2 FQNEAQ (reference sequence). The CDR3: CASSLAGQRPNTGELFF. In nucleotides, the CDR3 is TGTGCCAGCAGCTTAGCGGGACAAAGGCCGAACACCGGGGAGCTGTTTTTT.

This chain connects TRBV6-1 to TRBJ1-5; D is unclear. Germline V gene lookup returns CDR1 MNHNS and CDR2 SASEGT. The CDR3 has 13 amino acids. V shed 1 base and J shed 9 bases, with 10 bases lying between them. The CDR3 reads CASSEDPLSPQHF. The CDR3 DNA is TGTGCCAGCAGTGAAGATCCGCTTTCGCCCCAGCATTTT.

This chain connects TRBV6-5 to TRBJ2-3, with D possibly being TRBD2 (5 bases). The CDR3 covers 12 residues. Trimming shortened V by 6 bases and J by 9 bases, and 13 bases separated the two germline ends. Germline lookup yields CDR1 MNHEY and CDR2 SVGAGI. The CDR3 loop reads CASRRDSHTQYF. CDR3 DNA: TGTGCCAGCAGGAGGGATTCACACACGCAGTATTTT.

The gene calls are TRBV19 and TRBJ1-1, with D maybe TRBD1 (5 bases). V lost 2 bases and J 4 bases, leaving 14 bases between the germline ends. Germline CDR1 LNHDA, CDR2 SQIVND (reference sequence). CDR3 length: 15 amino acids. The CDR3 region is CASSISNRRSTEAFF. The CDR3 bases are TGTGCCAGTAGTATAAGTAACAGGAGGTCCACTGAAGCTTTCTTT.

The J gene is TRBJ1-2, the V gene TRBV6-1, with 9 bases identical to TRBD1. The junction had 9 bases not matched to a gene; V was cut back by 5 bases and J by 5 bases. The CDR3 covers 15 residues. CDR1 and CDR2 from the germline V gene are MNHNS and SASEGT. The CDR3 DNA reads TGTGCCAGCAGTACGTTACAGGGGGCAGTTTATGGCTACACCTTC. This translates into CASSTLQGAVYGYTF.

This clone was seen a single time. The rearrangement links TRBV4-3 to TRBJ1-5; the D is unclear. Trimming took off 3 bases at V and 0 bases at J, with 12 bases between the two ends. The CDR3 runs 16 residues. Germline CDR1 is LGHNA and CDR2 is YSLEER. The CDR3 DNA is TGCGCCAGCAGCCAGTTCAGGTGGGATAGCAATCAGCCCCAGCATTTT. Its protein is CASSQFRWDSNQPQHF.

The rearrangement uses TRBV6-1 and TRBJ2-1; 15 bases match TRBD2. The CDR3 runs 15 residues. Per the germline V gene, CDR1 is MNHNS and CDR2 is SASEGT. The ends lost 4 bases at V and 10 bases at J; junction bases unmatched: 5. Written as DNA, the CDR3 is TGTGCCAGCAGTGGCGCTGGGACTAGCGGGGGGGAGCAGTTCTTC. Protein product: CASSGAGTSGGEQFF.

V gene TRBV4-1 combines with J gene TRBJ1-6; 7 bases agree with TRBD1. V shed 1 base, J shed 4 bases, and the junction held 10 bases outside the gene matches. This CDR3 is built from 18 residues. Germline CDR1 is MGHRA and CDR2 is YSYEKL. The CDR3 reads CASSQGGRDRSYNSPLHF. The CDR3, as DNA: TGCGCCAGCAGCCAAGGAGGAAGGGACAGAAGTTATAATTCACCCCTCCACTTT.

The V call is TRBV13, the J call TRBJ2-1; TRBD1 matches at 7 bases. The germline V gene has CDR1 PRHDT and CDR2 FYEKMQ (reference sequence). V lost 4 bases, J lost 0 bases, and 12 bases stayed unmatched. The CDR3 is made up of 18 amino acids. CDR3 sequence reads: CASSSPWTGQLSYNEQFF. CDR3 in DNA: TGTGCCAGCAGCTCGCCCTGGACAGGCCAACTCTCCTACAATGAGCAGTTCTTC.

The chain carries TRBV10-2 and TRBJ2-7, with TRBD1 identical over 11 bases. CDR1 and CDR2 from the germline V gene are WSHSY and SAAADI. The junction had 2 bases not matched to a gene; V was cut back by 6 bases and J by 1 base. The CDR3 spans 14 residues. The CDR3 DNA follows: TGCGCCAGCAGAGGGACAGGGGGGTCCTACGAGCAGTACTTC. Protein product: CASRGTGGSYEQYF.

A note on this clone: One junction end does not reproduce the germline sequence, and a read error may be involved. At the DNA level, this CDR3 is encoded by other sequences in the same sample as well. The chain employs TRBV5-1 and TRBJ2-2; D is perhaps TRBD2 (6 bases). The CDR3 is 13 amino acids. Germline V gene lookup returns CDR1 SGHRS and CDR2 YFSETQ. The CDR3 DNA follows: TGCGCCAGCAGTTTGGAGGGTGGCGGGGAGCTGTTTTTT. Protein product: CASSLEGGGELFF.

The count of this clone is one. The V and J genes are TRBV9 and TRBJ2-7, with D hard to call. This CDR3 is 14 amino acids long. V was shortened by 0 bases and J by 1 base, with 8 bases between the two germline ends. Germline V lookup: CDR1 SGDLS, CDR2 YYNGEE. CDR3: CASSVDGRSYEQYF. Written as DNA, the CDR3 is TGTGCCAGCAGCGTAGACGGTCGGTCCTACGAGCAGTACTTC.

The chain combines TRBV27 with TRBJ1-2; 7 bases match TRBD1. This CDR3 is built from 13 residues. Germline CDR1 reads MNHEY; CDR2 reads SMNVEV (reference sequence). V lost 5 bases and J lost 11; bases outside the gene matches: 11. The CDR3 loop is CASSRQGEREYTF. The CDR3 region has the DNA TGTGCCAGCAGTCGCCAGGGGGAGAGAGAATACACCTTC.

This CDR3 reads CASSPSRGESYEQYF. The CDR3 coding sequence is TGTGCCAGCAGCCCTAGCCGGGGGGAATCCTACGAGCAGTACTTC. The rearrangement joins TRBV7-9 to TRBJ2-7, with 7 bases fitting TRBD2. Unmatched junction bases numbered 8, after V lost 5 bases and J lost 1 base. CDR3 length: 15 amino acids. Germline CDR1 reads SEHNR; CDR2 reads FQNEAQ (reference sequence).

The V gene is TRBV5-5, the J gene TRBJ1-6, with D perhaps TRBD1 (6 bases). The CDR3 loop spans 15 amino acids. Germline loops: CDR1 SGHKS, CDR2 YYEKEE (reference sequence). V shed 1 base and J shed 10 bases, with 15 bases lying between them. CDR3 sequence: CASSLTSGGWSPLHF. The CDR3 region has the DNA TGTGCCAGCAGCTTGACATCTGGGGGCTGGTCACCCCTCCACTTT.

This clone came up once. The rearrangement uses TRBV4-3 and TRBJ2-7; unclear D gene. Trimming took 0 bases from V and 6 from J, leaving 12 bases between them. CDR1 LGHNA and CDR2 YSLEER come from the germline V gene. This CDR3 region has 14 residues. The chain's CDR3 is CASSQDSSRFEQYF. CDR3 DNA: TGCGCCAGCAGCCAAGATAGCTCCCGGTTCGAGCAGTACTTC.

This chain links TRBV6-5 with TRBJ1-5; 8 bases fit TRBD1. Looked up from germline, CDR1 is MNHEY and CDR2 is SVGAGI. CDR3 size: 13 residues. V was pared by 5 bases and J by 7 bases, with 4 bases of the junction left unmatched. The CDR3 here is CASSTQGGQPQHF. For the CDR3, the DNA is TGTGCCAGCAGTACACAGGGGGGGCAGCCCCAGCATTTT.

DNA for the CDR3: TGTGCCAGCAGCCTAGGATCCCAGACCCAGTACTTC. Translating gives CASSLGSQTQYF. This chain links TRBV5-6 with TRBJ2-5; no clear D gene. Germline CDR1 is SGHDT and CDR2 is YYEEEE. This CDR3 spans 12 amino acids. V was trimmed by 4 bases and J by 6 bases, leaving 10 bases between them.

This sequence joins TRBV6-6 and TRBJ2-1; D is undetermined. Germline V CDR1 and CDR2: MNHNY, SVGAGI (reference sequence). V shed 3 bases and J shed 7 bases, with 7 bases lying between them. CDR3 size: 12 residues. The CDR3 DNA is TGTGCCAGCAGTTATTATGGGAATGAGCAGTTCTTC. Its translation: CASSYYGNEQFF.